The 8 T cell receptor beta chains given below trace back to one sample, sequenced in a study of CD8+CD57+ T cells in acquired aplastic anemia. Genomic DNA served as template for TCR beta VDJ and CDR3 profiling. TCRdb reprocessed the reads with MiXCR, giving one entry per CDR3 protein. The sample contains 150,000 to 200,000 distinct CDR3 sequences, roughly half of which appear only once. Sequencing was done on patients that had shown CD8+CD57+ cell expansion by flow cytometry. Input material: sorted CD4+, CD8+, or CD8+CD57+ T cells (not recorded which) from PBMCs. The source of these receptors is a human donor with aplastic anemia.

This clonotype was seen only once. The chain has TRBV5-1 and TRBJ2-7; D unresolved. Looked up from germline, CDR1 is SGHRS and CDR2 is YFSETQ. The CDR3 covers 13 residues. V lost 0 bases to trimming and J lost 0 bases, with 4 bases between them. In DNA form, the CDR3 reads TGCGCCAGCAGCTTGGTCATCTCCTACGAGCAGTACTTC. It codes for CASSLVISYEQYF.

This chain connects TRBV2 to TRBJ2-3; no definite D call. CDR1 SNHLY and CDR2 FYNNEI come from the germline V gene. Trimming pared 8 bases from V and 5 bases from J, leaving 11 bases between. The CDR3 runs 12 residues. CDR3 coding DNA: TGTGCCAGCCTTTTAGCCGGAGATACGCAGTATTTT. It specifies CASLLAGDTQYF.

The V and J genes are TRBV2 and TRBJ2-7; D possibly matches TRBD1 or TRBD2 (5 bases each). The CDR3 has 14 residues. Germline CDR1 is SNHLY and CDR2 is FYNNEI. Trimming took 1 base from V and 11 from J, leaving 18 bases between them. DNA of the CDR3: TGTGCCAGCAGTGAAGTATTCGGGGACGAAGAGGAGTACTTC. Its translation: CASSEVFGDEEEYF.

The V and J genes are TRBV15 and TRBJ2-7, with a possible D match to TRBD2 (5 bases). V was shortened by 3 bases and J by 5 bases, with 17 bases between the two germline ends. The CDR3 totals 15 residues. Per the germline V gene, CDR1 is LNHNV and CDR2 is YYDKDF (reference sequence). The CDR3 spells CATSRADFNDDEQYF. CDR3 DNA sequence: TGTGCCACCAGCAGGGCGGACTTCAATGATGACGAGCAGTACTTC.

The CDR3 spells CSVSYRGEQETQYF. The CDR3 DNA is TGCAGCGTTTCTTATAGGGGGGAACAAGAGACCCAGTACTTC. V is TRBV29-1 and J is TRBJ2-5, with D perhaps matching TRBD1 or TRBD2 (6 bases each). V shed 5 bases and J shed 2 bases, with 15 bases lying between them. This CDR3 spans 14 amino acids. Germline CDR1 SQVTM, CDR2 ANQGSEA.

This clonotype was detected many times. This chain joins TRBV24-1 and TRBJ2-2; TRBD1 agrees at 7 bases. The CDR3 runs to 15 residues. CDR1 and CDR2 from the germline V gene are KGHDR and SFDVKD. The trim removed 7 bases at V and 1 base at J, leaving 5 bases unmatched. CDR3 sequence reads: CATSMDRWNTGELFF. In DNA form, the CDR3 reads TGTGCCACCAGCATGGACAGGTGGAACACCGGGGAGCTGTTTTTT.

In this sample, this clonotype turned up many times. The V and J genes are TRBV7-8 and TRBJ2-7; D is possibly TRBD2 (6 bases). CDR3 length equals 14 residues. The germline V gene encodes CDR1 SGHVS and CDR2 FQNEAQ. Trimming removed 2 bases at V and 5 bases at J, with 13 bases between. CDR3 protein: CASSLRDSRDEQYF. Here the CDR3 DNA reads TGTGCCAGCAGCTTACGGGACTCGCGGGACGAGCAGTACTTC.

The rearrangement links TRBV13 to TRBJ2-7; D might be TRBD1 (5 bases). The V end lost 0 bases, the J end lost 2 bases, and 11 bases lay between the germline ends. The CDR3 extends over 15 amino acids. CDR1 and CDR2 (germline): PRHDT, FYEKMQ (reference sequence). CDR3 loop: CASSLGRQGAYEQYF. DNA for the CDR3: TGTGCCAGCAGCTTAGGCCGGCAGGGTGCCTACGAGCAGTACTTC.